Below, 8 T cell receptor beta chains from the same sample are listed, as sequenced in a study of blood T cell repertoires in COVID-19. Only in-frame clones appear in the TCRdb table, and some are missing; sequencing was by immunoSEQ multiplex PCR. The profile shows fewer than 200,000 clones, over 70% of them singletons. Sequencing used peripheral blood. The receptors were sampled from a woman in her seventies who had recovered from COVID-19.

The chain joins TRBV5-8 to TRBJ2-3; 9 nucleotides match TRBD1. Germline trimming cut 1 base from V and 0 bases from J; bases unmatched to any gene: 9. The CDR3 is 18 residues long. Germline values: CDR1 SGHTS, CDR2 YDEGEE. The CDR3 is CASSLYRGQVRSTDTQYF. The CDR3 DNA follows: TGTGCCAGCAGCTTGTACAGGGGGCAGGTTCGGAGCACAGATACGCAGTATTTT.

This chain joins TRBV5-5 and TRBJ1-2; 8 nucleotides match TRBD1. Germline trimming cut 1 base from V and 8 bases from J; bases unmatched to any gene: 4. Germline assignment: CDR1 SGHKS and CDR2 YYEKEE (reference sequence). This CDR3 spans 13 amino acids. As DNA, the CDR3 is TGTGCCAGCAGCTTGACAGGGGGAAACGGCTACACCTTC. Its protein product is CASSLTGGNGYTF.

The V call is TRBV5-1, the J call TRBJ1-1; no definite D call. V gave up 2 bases and J gave up 4 bases, with 9 bases separating them. CDR1 is SGHRS and CDR2 is YFSETQ in the germline V gene. The CDR3 runs to 13 residues. The DNA for the CDR3 is TGCGCCAGCAGCTTTGCGGGGAGCACTGAAGCTTTCTTT. It encodes CASSFAGSTEAFF.

The CDR3 region is CASSEQGTDTQYF. Written as DNA, the CDR3 is TGTGCCAGCAGTGAACAGGGGACAGATACGCAGTATTTT. The chain uses TRBV2 and TRBJ2-3; the D gene is possibly TRBD1 (6 bases). CDR3 length: 13 residues. Germline V gene lookup returns CDR1 SNHLY and CDR2 FYNNEI. Deletions cut 2 bases from V and 3 bases from J, with 6 bases between.

The gene calls are TRBV12-3 or TRBV12-4 and TRBJ2-5; TRBD2 aligns across 7 bases. Losses at the gene ends were 6 bases for V and 1 base for J; bases not matched to a gene: 2. CDR3 length: 13 amino acids. CDR3 sequence (DNA): TGTGCCAGCAGCGGACTAGGCCAAGAGACCCAGTACTTC. Its protein is CASSGLGQETQYF.

The chain combines TRBV5-1 with TRBJ2-3; the match to TRBD2 covers 10 bases. CDR1 and CDR2 from the germline V gene are SGHRS and YFSETQ. V shed 4 bases and J 1 base; nucleotides not matched to a gene: 6. The CDR3 is 16 amino acids. The CDR3: CASSRVLAGGTDTQYF. The CDR3 DNA sequence: TGCGCCAGCAGCCGGGTCCTAGCGGGAGGCACAGATACGCAGTATTTT. Full variable domain (remainder filled in from reference TRBV5-1 and TRBJ2-3): KAGVTQTPRYLIKTRGQQVTLSCSPISGHRSVSWYQQTPGQGLQFLFEYFSETQRNKGNFPGRFSGRQFSNSRSEMNVSTLELGDSALYLCASSRVLAGGTDTQYFGPGTRLTVL.

A single count supports this clone. This chain uses TRBV2 with TRBJ1-1, with 7 bases that match TRBD1. The germline gives CDR1 SNHLY, CDR2 FYNNEI. V was pared by 6 bases and J by 5 bases, with 6 bases of the junction left unmatched. This CDR3 contains 13 residues. The chain's CDR3 is CASSSTGRTEAFF. Here the CDR3 DNA reads TGTGCCAGCAGCTCGACAGGGCGGACTGAAGCTTTCTTT.

V usage is TRBV5-4 and J usage is TRBJ2-7, with 10 positions matching TRBD1. The CDR3 extends over 15 amino acids. Germline CDR1 is SGHNT and CDR2 is YYREEE (reference sequence). V was pared by 3 bases and J by 2 bases, with 5 bases of the junction left unmatched. The CDR3 DNA follows: TGTGCCAGCAGCTGGGGGGGGACAGGGGCCTACGAGCAGTACTTC. This sequence encodes CASSWGGTGAYEQYF.